These T cell receptor beta chains were read from a single sample in a study of molecular identifiers for immune sequencing clone quantification. TCRdb used MiXCR to reprocess the PCR reads, holding one entry per CDR3 protein. The repertoire holds some 320,000 distinct CDR3 sequences, with roughly 24% as singletons. The sample comprised naive CD8+ T cells from blood, with Jurkat cell RNA spiked in. The source of these receptors is a human donor in good health. Some libraries in this study had Jurkat cell RNA spiked in. Each CDR3 is given with its conserved first and last residue.

CDR3 protein | CDR3 length | J gene | V gene
CASSLVPGPTGGYDEQYF | 18 | TRBJ2-7 | TRBV7-9
CASSIGTTTGELFF | 14 | TRBJ2-2 | TRBV19
CASSRTGTEMTSGDGQYF | 18 | TRBJ2-7 | TRBV6-6
CASRTSGGYLTDTQYF | 16 | TRBJ2-3 | TRBV13
CSVVGAGTQETQYF | 14 | TRBJ2-5 | TRBV29-1
CASSQAGLVNYGYTF | 15 | TRBJ1-2 | TRBV4-1
CASSKGQPYNEQFF | 14 | TRBJ2-1 | TRBV7-9
CASSVLAAAYEQYF | 14 | TRBJ2-7 | TRBV27
CASSLGMASYEQYF | 14 | TRBJ2-7 | TRBV7-2
CASSHEATGFYEQYF | 15 | TRBJ2-7 | TRBV4-1
CASGLPGSHYGYTF | 14 | TRBJ1-2 | TRBV12-5
CASSDIGGLAGVNEQFF | 17 | TRBJ2-1 | TRBV25-1
CASSGSQGYNEQFF | 14 | TRBJ2-1 | TRBV27
CASSPRTGFQPQHF | 14 | TRBJ1-5 | TRBV27
CSARTGGYVEAFF | 13 | TRBJ1-1 | TRBV29-1
CTSSANWGNTEAFF | 14 | TRBJ1-1 | TRBV3-1
CAISESAGGNQPQHF | 15 | TRBJ1-5 | TRBV10-3
CASSFGNRANVLTF | 14 | TRBJ2-6 | TRBV27
CSVEVRTYGEPCF | 13 | TRBJ2-2 | TRBV29-1